Following are 31 T cell receptor beta chains from one sample sequenced in a study of regulatory T cells in long-lasting Graves disease. HTBI primers from iRepertoire and Arm-PCR of CDR3 regions yielded the TCR beta libraries. A single record per CDR3 protein comes from TCRdb applying MiXCR to the multiplex PCR reads. The sample lists hundreds of thousands of distinct CDR3 sequences, approximately 31% seen once, with under 55% in the top ten. Indicated time point: persistent/refractory GD, antithyroid drugs over 5 years with positive TRAb. From RNA extracted from PBMCs, the TCR library was made. The sequencing here drew on peripheral blood mononuclear cells (PBMCs), taken when the disease was refractory, from a patient treated with antithyroid drugs. These receptors were taken from a female donor with Graves disease.

This clonotype was seen at least ten times. This chain joins TRBV5-1 and TRBJ2-2, with TRBD2 matching over 9 bases. With 0 bases clipped from V and 4 bases from J, the junction kept 13 bases outside the gene matches. Germline lookup yields CDR1 SGHRS and CDR2 YFSETQ. This CDR3 is 19 amino acids long. The CDR3 sequence is CASSLERREGQISTGELFF. DNA of the CDR3: TGCGCCAGCAGCTTGGAGCGGCGGGAGGGCCAGATTAGCACCGGGGAGCTGTTTTTT.

The chain is built from TRBV7-6 and TRBJ1-1; 7 bases align to TRBD1. The CDR3 spans 13 residues. Germline loops: CDR1 SGHVS, CDR2 FNYEAQ. V was clipped by 4 bases and J by 4 bases; unmatched bases: 3. The CDR3 loop is CASSSGQLTEAFF. The CDR3 DNA sequence: TGTGCCAGCAGCTCGGGACAGCTCACTGAAGCTTTCTTT.

The chain uses TRBV20-1 and TRBJ2-7, with D maybe TRBD2 (5 bases). This CDR3 is built from 15 residues. Germline lookup yields CDR1 DFQATT and CDR2 SNEGSKA (reference sequence). Trimming took 0 bases from V and 5 from J, leaving 17 bases between them. In DNA form, the CDR3 reads TGCAGTGCTAGAGATCCGGGGAGAATGGGAAACGAGCAGTACTTC. Translation: CSARDPGRMGNEQYF.

This clonotype has a handful of counts. The chain joins TRBV5-5 to TRBJ1-2, with D tentatively TRBD1 (6 bases). Germline CDR1 and CDR2: SGHKS and YYEKEE (reference sequence). The CDR3 length is 14 residues. V lost 2 bases, J lost 8 bases, and 16 bases lay in between. The CDR3, as DNA: TGTGCCAGCAGCTTCGGAACAGGGCCTCAGGGCTACACCTTC. Residues: CASSFGTGPQGYTF.

This chain joins TRBV6-2 or TRBV6-3 and TRBJ2-5, with 8 bases matching TRBD2. This CDR3 is 17 amino acids long. The V and J ends lost 2 bases and 7 bases, in that order; junction bases with no gene match: 15. Germline loops: CDR1 MNHEY, CDR2 SVGEGT. CDR3 in amino acids: CASSYPRAGGRLGTQYF. The CDR3 DNA follows: TGTGCCAGCAGTTACCCGAGGGCGGGGGGAAGGTTAGGGACCCAGTACTTC.

This clonotype was counted between two and nine times. The gene calls are TRBV28 and TRBJ2-1; possibly TRBD2 for D (5 bases). The germline V and J ends were trimmed by 5 bases and 6 bases, with 14 bases remaining between them. CDR1 and CDR2 from the germline V gene are MDHEN and SYDVKM. This CDR3 is 14 amino acids long. The CDR3 loop is CASSPNGKPNEQFF. CDR3 sequence (DNA): TGTGCCAGCAGTCCGAACGGGAAACCCAATGAGCAGTTCTTC.

The rearrangement links TRBV9 to TRBJ1-5; possibly TRBD1 for D (5 bases). The CDR3 is made up of 15 amino acids. V was shortened by 0 bases and J by 5 bases, with 12 bases between the two germline ends. Germline CDR1 is SGDLS and CDR2 is YYNGEE. CDR3 loop: CASSVEVSGDQPQHF. In DNA form, the CDR3 reads TGTGCCAGCAGCGTAGAAGTGTCGGGGGATCAGCCCCAGCATTTT.

The V call is TRBV7-8, the J call TRBJ1-1, with TRBD1 matching over 8 bases. The V gene's germline CDR1 is SGHVS and CDR2 FQNEAQ. CDR3 length: 18 amino acids. V lost 1 base, J lost 2 bases, and 12 bases stayed unmatched. The CDR3 reads CASSLELVTGGGNTEAFF. For the CDR3, the DNA is TGTGCCAGCAGCTTAGAGTTGGTAACAGGGGGGGGAAACACTGAAGCTTTCTTT.

The rearrangement uses TRBV20-1 and TRBJ2-5; TRBD2 matches at 12 bases. CDR3 length: 16 residues. Per germline, CDR1 DFQATT and CDR2 SNEGSKA (reference sequence). J gave up 4 bases and V 2 bases, and 8 bases lay outside the gene matches. For the CDR3, the DNA is TGCAGTGCTAGACCGACTAGCGGGAGATTAGCAGAGACCCAGTACTTC. This codes for CSARPTSGRLAETQYF.

This clonotype has a handful of counts. The chain links TRBV6-1 to TRBJ2-7; D is unresolved. The CDR3 runs 11 residues. Germline-derived CDR1 and CDR2 are MNHNS and SASEGT. V dropped 7 bases and J dropped 3 bases, with 7 bases sitting between them. CDR3 protein: CASTFVYEQYF. CDR3 in DNA: TGTGCCAGCACTTTCGTCTACGAGCAGTACTTC.

J is TRBJ2-7 and V is TRBV4-1, with TRBD2 identical over 13 bases. This CDR3 comprises 14 residues. Germline V gene lookup returns CDR1 MGHRA and CDR2 YSYEKL. The ends lost 6 bases at V and 6 bases at J; junction bases unmatched: 5. The CDR3 loop is CASRETSGRIEQYF. The CDR3 nucleotides read TGCGCCAGCAGGGAGACTAGCGGGAGGATCGAGCAGTACTTC.

This clonotype was seen repeatedly, ten times or more. V usage is TRBV19 and J usage is TRBJ1-1; D unresolved. CDR3 length: 12 amino acids. Trimming cost V 8 bases and J 1 base, with 8 bases left between them. Germline CDR1 is LNHDA and CDR2 is SQIVND (reference sequence). The CDR3 bases are TGTGCCAGTTCGACTGAGAACACTGAAGCTTTCTTT. Translation gives CASSTENTEAFF. Looking up the rest from reference TRBV19 and TRBJ1-1 gives the full variable domain: DGGITQSPKYLFRKEGQNVTLSCEQNLNHDAMYWYRQDPGQGLRLIYYSQIVNDFQKGDIAEGYSVSREKKESFPLTVTSAQKNPTAFYLCASSTENTEAFFGQGTRLTVV.

The V and J genes are TRBV6-2 or TRBV6-3 and TRBJ1-5; D remains unclear. The V and J ends lost 6 bases and 4 bases respectively, with 16 bases between them. The CDR3 contains 15 residues. Per the germline V gene, CDR1 is MNHEY and CDR2 is SVGEGT. CDR3 nucleotide sequence: TGTGCCAGCAGCCTCCAAGTTGGTGCGAATCAGCCCCAGCATTTT. As protein: CASSLQVGANQPQHF.

The rearrangement joins TRBV10-3 to TRBJ1-2; D unclear. The CDR3 is 14 amino acids. Trimming shortened V by 7 bases and J by 0 bases, and 12 bases separated the two germline ends. Germline lookup yields CDR1 ENHRY and CDR2 SYGVKD. This CDR3 reads CAIMDWAANYGYTF. The CDR3 DNA sequence: TGTGCCATCATGGACTGGGCCGCTAACTATGGCTACACCTTC.

This clonotype occurred many times. J is TRBJ1-1 and V is TRBV28, with D tentatively TRBD1 (5 bases). Germline values: CDR1 MDHEN, CDR2 SYDVKM. Trimming shortened V by 5 bases and J by 5 bases, and 15 bases separated the two germline ends. This CDR3 has 14 amino acids. The CDR3 protein is CASSDPGPSTEAFF. CDR3 DNA: TGTGCCAGCAGTGACCCGGGACCAAGTACTGAAGCTTTCTTT.

The chain combines TRBV19 with TRBJ1-2; 7 positions match TRBD1. Germline CDR1 LNHDA, CDR2 SQIVND (reference sequence). V shed 3 bases and J 0 bases; nucleotides not matched to a gene: 4. The CDR3 is made up of 15 amino acids. CDR3 DNA sequence: TGTGCCAGTAGTATTCGGGGACAGCCTAACTATGGCTACACCTTC. It encodes CASSIRGQPNYGYTF.

V gene TRBV11-2 combines with J gene TRBJ2-3; D may be TRBD2 (5 bases). The V gene lost 0 bases and the J gene lost 5 bases, with 12 bases spanning the gap. The CDR3 runs to 15 residues. Germline CDR1 is SGHAT and CDR2 is FQNNGV. Written as DNA, the CDR3 is TGTGCCAGCAGCTTAGAATTTATGGCGGGAGATACGCAGTATTTT. It translates to CASSLEFMAGDTQYF.

A single count supports this clonotype. The chain has TRBV7-9 and TRBJ2-2, with 9 bases fitting TRBD2. This CDR3 has 16 residues. V shed 4 bases, J shed 1 base, and the junction held 4 bases outside the gene matches. Germline lookup yields CDR1 SEHNR and CDR2 FQNEAQ (reference sequence). The DNA of the CDR3 is TGTGCCAGCAGCTCCCCTAGCGGGAAGAACACCGGGGAGCTGTTTTTT. Residues: CASSSPSGKNTGELFF.

This clonotype was recorded at least ten times. CDR3 loop: CASSRAGGSYEQYF. The CDR3 DNA reads as TGTGCCAGCAGTAGAGCGGGAGGCTCCTACGAGCAGTACTTC. The chain is built from TRBV2 and TRBJ2-7, with 9 bases fitting TRBD2. The CDR3 spans 14 residues. Germline V gene data show CDR1 as SNHLY and CDR2 as FYNNEI. Losses at the gene ends were 5 bases for V and 0 bases for J; bases not matched to a gene: 2. The full variable domain, completed using reference TRBV2 and TRBJ2-7, is EPEVTQTPSHQVTQMGQEVILRCVPISNHLYFYWYRQILGQKVEFLVSFYNNEISEKSEIFDDQFSVERPDGSNFTLKIRSTKLEDSAMYFCASSRAGGSYEQYFGPGTRLTVT.

The table lists this clonotype with a few counts. The J gene is TRBJ1-1, the V gene TRBV20-1; D may be TRBD1 (6 bases). CDR3 length equals 13 residues. The V and J ends lost 6 bases and 11 bases respectively, with 22 bases between them. CDR1 is DFQATT, CDR2 SNEGSKA, per germline (reference sequence). This chain's CDR3 is CSAPGWGGSYAFF. The CDR3 nucleotides are TGCAGTGCCCCAGGGTGGGGGGGCTCATACGCTTTCTTT.

This clonotype was counted ten times or more. The V and J genes are TRBV12-3 or TRBV12-4 and TRBJ1-2; D is ambiguous. The CDR3 loop spans 12 amino acids. V was shortened by 4 bases and J by 6 bases, with 9 bases between the two germline ends. The CDR3 is CASSSGFNGYTF. CDR3 nucleotides: TGTGCCAGCAGTTCGGGGTTTAATGGCTACACCTTC.

This clonotype was counted only a few times. The chain carries TRBV19 and TRBJ1-1, with TRBD1 as a possible D gene (6 bases). The CDR3 covers 16 residues. V gave up 6 bases and J gave up 7 bases, with 24 bases separating them. The germline V gene has CDR1 LNHDA and CDR2 SQIVND (reference sequence). CDR3 nucleotide sequence: TGTGCCAGTAGCCCACTTCAACTACAGGGAAAACTTGAAGCTTTCTTT. Translating it yields CASSPLQLQGKLEAFF.

This chain connects TRBV29-1 to TRBJ1-2, with D uncertain. The CDR3 runs 15 residues. Germline CDR1 reads SQVTM; CDR2 reads ANQGSEA. V gave up 3 bases and J gave up 5 bases, with 19 bases separating them. The CDR3 DNA sequence: TGCAGCGTTGATGGAGTGAGCAGGAATTCTTATGGCTACACCTTC. This codes for CSVDGVSRNSYGYTF. Complete variable domain (other parts from reference TRBV29-1 and TRBJ1-2): SAVISQKPSRDICQRGTSLTIQCQVDSQVTMMFWYRQQPGQSLTLIATANQGSEATYESGFVIDKFPISRPNLTFSTLTVSNMSPEDSSIYLCSVDGVSRNSYGYTFGSGTRLTVV.

In its sample, this clonotype was seen a few times. The V call is TRBV5-1, the J call TRBJ1-6; D is undetermined. Trimming cost V 4 bases and J 9 bases, with 17 bases left between them. CDR3 length: 15 amino acids. Germline CDR1 and CDR2: SGHRS and YFSETQ. CDR3 amino acids: CASSLGREDSSPLHF. The DNA for the CDR3 is TGCGCCAGCAGCCTCGGACGGGAAGATAGTTCACCCCTCCACTTT. The variable domain in full, completed from reference TRBV5-1 and TRBJ1-6, reads KAGVTQTPRYLIKTRGQQVTLSCSPISGHRSVSWYQQTPGQGLQFLFEYFSETQRNKGNFPGRFSGRQFSNSRSEMNVSTLELGDSALYLCASSLGREDSSPLHFGNGTRLTVT.

This clonotype was counted a few times. J is TRBJ1-5 and V is TRBV10-2; D gene unclear. The germline CDR1 and CDR2 sequences are WSHSY and SAAADI. The CDR3 loop spans 14 amino acids. Trimming took off 4 bases at V and 6 bases at J, with 13 bases between the two ends. CDR3 loop: CASSGALPGQPQHF. CDR3 sequence (DNA): TGCGCCAGCAGTGGGGCCCTCCCTGGTCAGCCCCAGCATTTT.

The rearrangement uses TRBV10-3 and TRBJ1-2, with D perhaps matching TRBD1 (6 bases). CDR3 length: 14 amino acids. Looked up from germline, CDR1 is ENHRY and CDR2 is SYGVKD. V lost 6 bases and J lost 5, with 16 bases in between. CDR3 region: CAISGGQGEYGYTF. CDR3 DNA sequence: TGTGCCATCAGCGGGGGGCAAGGGGAATATGGCTACACCTTC.

There are a few counts of this clonotype. The CDR3 here is CASSSRGGSSYEQYF. The CDR3 nucleotides are TGCGCCAGCAGCTCCCGTGGCGGGAGTTCCTACGAGCAGTACTTC. The chain combines TRBV5-1 with TRBJ2-7; TRBD2 agrees at 7 bases. J lost 1 base, V lost 3 bases, and 7 bases had no gene match. Germline CDR1 SGHRS, CDR2 YFSETQ. The CDR3 has 15 residues.

The rearrangement uses TRBV18 and TRBJ1-1, with 8 bases lining up with TRBD1. The CDR3 has 16 amino acids. Germline V gene data show CDR1 as KGHSH and CDR2 as LQKENI. V lost 2 bases, J lost 0 bases, and 5 bases stayed unmatched. In DNA, the CDR3 is TGTGCCAGCTCACCAAAGGACAGGGATATGAACACTGAAGCTTTCTTT. Encoded protein: CASSPKDRDMNTEAFF.

This clonotype was recorded once. This rearrangement joins TRBV12-3 or TRBV12-4 to TRBJ2-7; the match to TRBD1 covers 10 bases. After removal of 4 bases from V and 3 bases from J, the junction contained 15 bases not matched to a gene. This CDR3 region has 18 residues. The CDR3, as DNA: TGTGCCAGCAGTTCGGGACAGGGGTTCGACGCCGGGTGCTACGAGCAGTACTTC. This translates into CASSSGQGFDAGCYEQYF.

This clonotype was observed a few times. The chain uses TRBV6-1 and TRBJ1-4; D is unclear. The CDR3 covers 17 residues. Germline assignment: CDR1 MNHNS and CDR2 SASEGT. V lost 3 bases, J lost 0 bases, and 14 bases lay in between. The CDR3 is CASSDGRIIATNEKLFF. CDR3 coding DNA: TGTGCCAGCAGTGACGGCAGAATCATTGCAACTAATGAAAAACTGTTTTTT.

V and J are TRBV9 and TRBJ1-1; tentatively, D is TRBD1 (5 bases). Germline assignment: CDR1 SGDLS and CDR2 YYNGEE. Trimming left V 0 bases short and J 3 bases short, with 15 bases between. There are 16 residues in the CDR3. DNA for the CDR3: TGTGCCAGCAGCGTAGGTGCCCGGGGGAAGGACACTGAAGCTTTCTTT. This encodes CASSVGARGKDTEAFF.